This T cell receptor (beta chain) was profiled in a study of PD-1 blockade in mismatch repair-deficient tumors listed by TCRdb under 2017. At the level of the whole study: Between late 2013 and September 2016, the trial enrolled about 93 consecutive patients with approximately 13 mismatch repair-deficient cancer types, every one of whom had been previously treated and was progressing. Tumor-associated T cell clones were tracked in the peripheral blood of patients responding to PD-1 blockade by deep sequencing of TCR CDR3 regions.

For every enrolled patient, mismatch repair deficiency was confirmed by either polymerase chain reaction or immunohistochemistry. A few patients who responded to pembrolizumab therapy underwent TCR sequencing. The phase II trial prospectively tested pembrolizumab PD-1 blockade in advanced mismatch repair-deficient cancers regardless of tissue of origin. Peripheral blood T cell samples were collected serially, before PD-1 blockade began and at several time points afterward. Blood sampling times were reported as weeks after the first pembrolizumab dose. Inclusive of the bounding cysteine and phenylalanine, the CDR3 is 17 residues long. Just CDR3 DNA is preserved here, 51 bases in frame from base 1. CDR1 SGHVS and CDR2 FQNEAQ are derived from the germline V gene. V is reduced by 5 bases and J by 1 base, leaving a spacing of 18 bases between them. Findings and caveats that apply to the study as a whole: Rapid expansion after pembrolizumab followed by contraction, generally before radiologic responses, was shown by tumor-resident clones, which were often undetectable in blood before treatment.

Concerning this clone itself: Its cognate antigen has yet to be identified. There are no base qualities to consult, and no much larger clone falls within one base.

The library relied on the immunoSEQ multiplex PCR assay. TCRdb took over this immuneACCESS table, retaining in-frame rearrangements with V and J assigned. Such tables are incomplete; in checked studies, under half of the missing clones stem from an unresolved V gene, and the remainder is unexplained. A total of roughly 130,000 clones appear in this sample, about nine tenths of them only once. Over 9.5% of the sample goes to the ten largest clones. This chain is built from TRBV7-8 and TRBJ2-1, with a weak D call of TRBD2 (6 bases match). This sequence was found in an adult with mismatch repair-deficient cancer. Sequences were derived from peripheral blood, sampled 72 weeks after starting pembrolizumab. The DNA sequence is as follows: TGTGCCAGCAGCCACGGCTCCGGGACTGCTTCCTACAATGAGCAGTTCTTC. This translates into CASSHGSGTASYNEQFF.